The 20 T cell receptor beta chains below come from one sample, sequenced in a study of cytotoxic CD8 clonotypes in ibrutinib-treated CLL. The table came from immunoSEQ multiplex PCR; TCRdb's copy has only in-frame clones and leaves some out. The top ten hold roughly 6.7% of the sample, which has fewer than 400,000 clones, 67% seen once. The sequences come from PBMCs, collected after 36 months of ibrutinib treatment. The source is a human donor with chronic lymphocytic leukemia.

The genes are TRBV20-1 and TRBJ2-7; D is ambiguous. Trimming removed 3 bases at V and 6 bases at J, with 9 bases between. Germline CDR1 and CDR2: DFQATT and SNEGSKA (reference sequence). This CDR3 comprises 11 residues. CDR3 in DNA: TGCAGTGCTAGTTTTGGGGTCGAGCAGTACTTC. Amino acid sequence: CSASFGVEQYF.

This sequence joins TRBV11-1 and TRBJ2-7, with a tentative D call TRBD2 (6 bases). The CDR3 spans 11 residues. Germline V CDR1 and CDR2: SGHAT, FQDESV (reference sequence). Trimming pared 5 bases from V and 9 bases from J, leaving 11 bases between. This chain's CDR3 is CASSRGRGQYF. CDR3 bases: TGTGCCAGCAGCCGCGGGCGGGGGCAGTACTTC.

The chain combines TRBV5-1 with TRBJ2-7; 7 bases are a match to TRBD1. Germline lookup yields CDR1 SGHRS and CDR2 YFSETQ. This CDR3 has 15 residues. After removal of 1 base from V and 3 bases from J, the junction contained 7 bases not matched to a gene. CDR3 sequence reads: CASSLFSTGFYEQYF. The DNA for the CDR3 is TGCGCCAGCAGCTTGTTCTCGACAGGGTTCTACGAGCAGTACTTC.

This clone appeared once. The genes are TRBV10-1 and TRBJ2-7; either TRBD1 or TRBD2 may fit D (7 bases each). V gave up 6 bases and J gave up 7 bases, with 16 bases separating them. The CDR3 extends over 13 amino acids. Germline V gene lookup returns CDR1 WNHNN and CDR2 SYGVQD (reference sequence). CDR3 in amino acids: CASSPRQGGEQYF. In nucleotides, the CDR3 is TGCGCCAGCAGCCCACGACAGGGAGGGGAGCAGTACTTC.

This chain links TRBV18 with TRBJ2-1; no firm D call. This CDR3 contains 15 residues. Per germline, CDR1 KGHSH and CDR2 LQKENI. The V and J ends lost 3 bases and 4 bases respectively, with 13 bases between them. CDR3 coding DNA: TGTGCCAGCTCACCTCGAGAGAACCCTTACAATGAGCAGTTCTTC. It encodes CASSPRENPYNEQFF.

The chain combines TRBV9 with TRBJ2-2; a possible D gene is TRBD1 (6 bases). Germline CDR1 and CDR2: SGDLS and YYNGEE. The CDR3 loop spans 12 amino acids. In nucleotides, the CDR3 is TGTGCTTCCGGCAGGGGCGCCGGGGAGCTGTTTTTT. Protein product: CASGRGAGELFF.

The chain joins TRBV5-1 to TRBJ2-7, with D perhaps matching TRBD2 (6 bases). Trimming cost V 4 bases and J 2 bases, with 10 bases left between them. Germline assignment: CDR1 SGHRS and CDR2 YFSETQ. CDR3 size: 13 residues. The CDR3 region is CASSPGGPYEQYF. CDR3 in DNA: TGCGCCAGCAGCCCCGGGGGACCCTACGAGCAGTACTTC.

This chain joins TRBV18 and TRBJ2-2, with D perhaps TRBD2 (6 bases). Germline-derived CDR1 and CDR2 are KGHSH and LQKENI. The CDR3 is 16 residues long. V dropped 6 bases and J dropped 0 bases, with 14 bases sitting between them. The CDR3 sequence: CASSPDQRANTGELFF. In DNA, the CDR3 is TGTGCCAGCTCTCCCGACCAGCGGGCGAACACCGGGGAGCTGTTTTTT.

The chain recombines TRBV19 with TRBJ1-5; D unresolved. Germline V lookup: CDR1 LNHDA, CDR2 SQIVND (reference sequence). The V end was cut by 3 bases, the J end by 2 bases, with 5 bases between. The CDR3 consists of 13 residues. For the CDR3, the DNA is TGTGCCAGTAGTATGGGTGGCAATCAGCCCCAGCATTTT. Translated, it gives CASSMGGNQPQHF.

The chain couples TRBV4-2 to TRBJ1-6; 7 bases map to TRBD1. The V segment lost 0 bases and the J segment 0 bases; nucleotides outside the gene matches: 5. From germline, CDR1 is LGHNA and CDR2 YNFKEQ. This CDR3 has 18 residues. Here the CDR3 DNA reads TGTGCCAGCAGCCAAGACGCAGGGGGAAGCTCCTATAATTCACCCCTCCACTTT. Protein sequence: CASSQDAGGSSYNSPLHF.

V gene TRBV9 combines with J gene TRBJ1-1; tentative D call: TRBD1 (6 bases). The CDR3 is 15 residues long. The V and J ends lost 3 bases and 0 bases respectively, with 12 bases between them. Germline-derived CDR1 and CDR2 are SGDLS and YYNGEE. The CDR3 nucleotides read TGTGCCAGCAGCGGAGCAGGGGCCGTGAACACTGAAGCTTTCTTT. As protein: CASSGAGAVNTEAFF.

The rearrangement joins TRBV6-6 to TRBJ1-5; D perhaps matches TRBD1 (5 bases). Germline V gene data show CDR1 as MNHNY and CDR2 as SVGAGI (reference sequence). Trimming cost V 6 bases and J 0 bases, with 9 bases left between them. This CDR3 spans 14 amino acids. The chain's CDR3 is CASSSRGSNQPQHF. The DNA of the CDR3 is TGTGCCAGCAGCTCTAGGGGTAGCAATCAGCCCCAGCATTTT.

V gene TRBV19 combines with J gene TRBJ2-6; the D gene is possibly TRBD1 (5 bases). V was shortened by 4 bases and J by 0 bases, with 10 bases between the two germline ends. CDR1 is LNHDA and CDR2 is SQIVND in the germline V gene (reference sequence). The CDR3 contains 16 residues. In DNA, the CDR3 is TGTGCCAGTAGTACAGGGTTTTTCTCTGGGGCCAACGTCCTGACTTTC. This sequence encodes CASSTGFFSGANVLTF.

This sequence joins TRBV4-1 and TRBJ2-7; weak D call: TRBD2 (5 bases). Germline loops: CDR1 MGHRA, CDR2 YSYEKL. This CDR3 has 15 amino acids. With 4 bases removed from V and 2 bases from J, the gap between germline ends came to 15 bases. As DNA, the CDR3 is TGCGCCAGCAGCCCCACTCCGGGGATTCCCTACGAGCAGTACTTC. Residues: CASSPTPGIPYEQYF.

The CDR3 DNA reads TGCAGCGTTGACTTGGGACGGGCTAACACTGAAGCTTTCTTT. It translates to CSVDLGRANTEAFF. This chain uses TRBV29-1 with TRBJ1-1, with D perhaps TRBD1 (5 bases). Germline V gene data show CDR1 as SQVTM and CDR2 as ANQGSEA. Trimming shortened V by 3 bases and J by 2 bases, and 13 bases separated the two germline ends. The CDR3 totals 14 residues.

CDR3 sequence (DNA): TGTGCCAGCAGTGCGGACAGGGCTGAAAAACTGTTTTTT. This encodes CASSADRAEKLFF. This chain links TRBV9 with TRBJ1-4; 8 bases match TRBD1. CDR1 and CDR2 (germline): SGDLS, YYNGEE. The length of the CDR3 is 13 residues. J lost 7 bases, V lost 5 bases, and 4 bases had no gene match.

This rearrangement joins TRBV9 to TRBJ2-3; the D gene could be TRBD1 or TRBD2 (5 bases each). Looked up from germline, CDR1 is SGDLS and CDR2 is YYNGEE. The CDR3 extends over 14 amino acids. Trimming pared 0 bases from V and 6 bases from J, leaving 11 bases between. CDR3 region: CASSVDLGDDTQYF. As DNA, the CDR3 is TGTGCCAGCAGCGTAGATCTAGGGGACGATACGCAGTATTTT.

In its sample, this clone was seen once. The chain links TRBV6-5 to TRBJ2-3, with 7 bases matching TRBD1. In germline, CDR1 is MNHEY, CDR2 SVGAGI. CDR3 length equals 14 residues. J was trimmed by 3 bases and V by 2 bases; bases with no gene match: 2. CDR3 amino acids: CASSYGTATDTQYF. The CDR3 DNA sequence: TGTGCCAGCAGTTACGGGACAGCTACAGATACGCAGTATTTT.

A few counts support this clone. V gene TRBV5-1 combines with J gene TRBJ1-6; D is unclear. The CDR3 extends over 14 amino acids. Germline V gene data show CDR1 as SGHRS and CDR2 as YFSETQ. V was cut by 1 base and J by 9 bases, with 11 bases left in between. CDR3 in amino acids: CASSLRDRSSPLHF. The CDR3 nucleotides are TGCGCCAGCAGCTTGAGGGATAGGAGTTCACCCCTCCACTTT. Full variable domain (outside the CDR3, taken from reference TRBV5-1 and TRBJ1-6): KAGVTQTPRYLIKTRGQQVTLSCSPISGHRSVSWYQQTPGQGLQFLFEYFSETQRNKGNFPGRFSGRQFSNSRSEMNVSTLELGDSALYLCASSLRDRSSPLHFGNGTRLTVT.

V is TRBV5-4 and J is TRBJ2-6; TRBD1 or TRBD2 may be the D gene (5 bases each). The CDR3 has 14 residues. The germline V gene has CDR1 SGHNT and CDR2 YYREEE (reference sequence). The V end was cut by 4 bases, the J end by 4 bases, with 9 bases between. The CDR3 loop reads CASSQGAGANVLTF. The CDR3 DNA reads TGTGCCAGCAGCCAGGGAGCCGGGGCCAACGTCCTGACTTTC.